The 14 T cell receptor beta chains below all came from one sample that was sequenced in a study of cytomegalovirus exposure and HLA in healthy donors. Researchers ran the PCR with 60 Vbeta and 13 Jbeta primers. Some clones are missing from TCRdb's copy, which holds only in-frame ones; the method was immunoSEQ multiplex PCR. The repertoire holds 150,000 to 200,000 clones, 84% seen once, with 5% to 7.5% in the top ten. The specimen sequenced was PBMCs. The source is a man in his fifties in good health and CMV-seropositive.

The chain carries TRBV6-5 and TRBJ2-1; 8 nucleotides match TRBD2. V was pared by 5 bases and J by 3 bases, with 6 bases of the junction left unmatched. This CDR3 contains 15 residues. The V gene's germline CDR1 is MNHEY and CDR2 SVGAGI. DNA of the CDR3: TGTGCCAGCAGTCACAGCGGGAGTGGCTACAATGAGCAGTTCTTC. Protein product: CASSHSGSGYNEQFF.

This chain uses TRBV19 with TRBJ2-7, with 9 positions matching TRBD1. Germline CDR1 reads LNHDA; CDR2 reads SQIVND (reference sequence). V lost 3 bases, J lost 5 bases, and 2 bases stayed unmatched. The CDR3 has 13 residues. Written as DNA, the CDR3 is TGTGCCAGTAGTATGACAGGGGGGGACGAGCAGTACGTC. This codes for CASSMTGGDEQYV.

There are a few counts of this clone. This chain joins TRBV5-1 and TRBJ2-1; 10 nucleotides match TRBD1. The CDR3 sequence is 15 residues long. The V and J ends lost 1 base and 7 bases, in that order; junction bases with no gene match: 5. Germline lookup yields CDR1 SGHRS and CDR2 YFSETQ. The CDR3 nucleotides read TGCGCCAGCAGCTTGACGGGACAGGGGACGAATGAGCAGTTCTTC. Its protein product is CASSLTGQGTNEQFF. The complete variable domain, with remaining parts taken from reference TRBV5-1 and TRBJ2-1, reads KAGVTQTPRYLIKTRGQQVTLSCSPISGHRSVSWYQQTPGQGLQFLFEYFSETQRNKGNFPGRFSGRQFSNSRSEMNVSTLELGDSALYLCASSLTGQGTNEQFFGPGTRLTVL.

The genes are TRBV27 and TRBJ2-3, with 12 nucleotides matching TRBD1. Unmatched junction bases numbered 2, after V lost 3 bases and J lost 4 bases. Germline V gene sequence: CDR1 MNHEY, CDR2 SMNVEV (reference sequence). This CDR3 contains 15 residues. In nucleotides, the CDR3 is TGTGCCAGCAGTTTTGGGACAGGGGGCGCAGATACGCAGTATTTT. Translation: CASSFGTGGADTQYF.

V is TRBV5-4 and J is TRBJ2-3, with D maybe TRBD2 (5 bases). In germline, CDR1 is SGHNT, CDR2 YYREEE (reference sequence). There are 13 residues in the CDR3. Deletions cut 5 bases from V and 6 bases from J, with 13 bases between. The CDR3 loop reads CASRPRERDTQYF. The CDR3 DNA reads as TGTGCCAGCAGACCGAGAGAGCGGGATACGCAGTATTTT. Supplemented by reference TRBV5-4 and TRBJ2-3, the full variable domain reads ETGVTQSPTHLIKTRGQQVTLRCSSQSGHNTVSWYQQALGQGPQFIFQYYREEENGRGNFPPRFSGLQFPNYSSELNVNALELDDSALYLCASRPRERDTQYFGPGTRLTVL.

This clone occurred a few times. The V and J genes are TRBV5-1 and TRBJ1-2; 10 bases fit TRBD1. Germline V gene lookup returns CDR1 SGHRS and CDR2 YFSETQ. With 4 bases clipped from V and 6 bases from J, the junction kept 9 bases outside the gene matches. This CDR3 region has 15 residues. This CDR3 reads CASSIQDRGADGYTF. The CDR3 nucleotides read TGCGCCAGCAGCATCCAGGACAGGGGGGCGGATGGCTACACCTTC.

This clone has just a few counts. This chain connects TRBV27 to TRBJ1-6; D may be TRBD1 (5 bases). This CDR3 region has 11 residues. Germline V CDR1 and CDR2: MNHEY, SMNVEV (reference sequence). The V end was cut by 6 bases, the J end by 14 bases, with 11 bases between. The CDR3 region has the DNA TGTGCCAGCAGCTATGACAGATCCCTCCACTTT. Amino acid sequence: CASSYDRSLHF.

The CDR3 loop reads CASTFVQGSGNTIYF. CDR3 nucleotide sequence: TGTGCCAGCACCTTCGTCCAGGGCTCTGGAAACACCATATATTTT. The chain links TRBV6-1 to TRBJ1-3; the D gene is possibly TRBD1 (5 bases). V was clipped by 7 bases and J by 0 bases, with 13 bases between them. The CDR3 extends over 15 amino acids. CDR1 and CDR2 from the germline V gene are MNHNS and SASEGT.

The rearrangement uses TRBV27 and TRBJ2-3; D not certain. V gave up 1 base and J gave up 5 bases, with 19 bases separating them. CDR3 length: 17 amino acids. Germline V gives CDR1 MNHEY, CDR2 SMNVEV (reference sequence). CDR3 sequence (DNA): TGTGCCAGCAGTTTATTTCCCTCAAGCGTAATCTTAGATACGCAGTATTTT. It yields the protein CASSLFPSSVILDTQYF.

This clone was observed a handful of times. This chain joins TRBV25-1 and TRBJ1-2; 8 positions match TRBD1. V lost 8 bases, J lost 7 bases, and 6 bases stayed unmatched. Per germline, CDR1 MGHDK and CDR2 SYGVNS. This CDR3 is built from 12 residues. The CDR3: CASQDRGFGYTF. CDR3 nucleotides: TGTGCCAGCCAAGACAGGGGCTTTGGCTACACCTTC.

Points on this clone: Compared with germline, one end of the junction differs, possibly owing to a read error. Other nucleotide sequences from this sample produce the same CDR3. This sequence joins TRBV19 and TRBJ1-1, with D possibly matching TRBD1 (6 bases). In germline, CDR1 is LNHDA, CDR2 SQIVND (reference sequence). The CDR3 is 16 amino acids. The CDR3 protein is CASSIGARGLIPEAFF. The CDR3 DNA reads TGCGCCAGTAGTATAGGGGCGAGGGGGTTGATTCCTGAAGCTTTCTTT. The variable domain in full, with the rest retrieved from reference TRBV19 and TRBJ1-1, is DGGITQSPKYLFRKEGQNVTLSCEQNLNHDAMYWYRQDPGQGLRLIYYSQIVNDFQKGDIAEGYSVSREKKESFPLTVTSAQKNPTAFYLCASSIGARGLIPEAFFGQGTRLTVV.

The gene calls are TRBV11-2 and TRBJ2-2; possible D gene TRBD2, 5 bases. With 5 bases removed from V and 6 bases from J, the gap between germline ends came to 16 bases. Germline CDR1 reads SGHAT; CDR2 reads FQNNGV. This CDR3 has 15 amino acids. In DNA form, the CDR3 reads TGTGCCAGCAGCCAAGTTAGGCGGGCCGCCGGGGAGCTGTTTTTT. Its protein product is CASSQVRRAAGELFF.

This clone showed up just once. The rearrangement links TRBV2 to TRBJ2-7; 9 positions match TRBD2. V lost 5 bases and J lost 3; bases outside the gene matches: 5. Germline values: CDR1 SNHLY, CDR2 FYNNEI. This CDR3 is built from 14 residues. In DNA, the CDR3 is TGTGCCAGCAGTTCCCTAGCGGGAAACTACGAGCAGTACGTC. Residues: CASSSLAGNYEQYV.

CDR3 in amino acids: CASSLETGMYVEAFF. As DNA, the CDR3 is TGTGCCAGCAGCTTAGAGACAGGGATGTACGTTGAAGCTTTCTTT. The genes are TRBV5-4 and TRBJ1-1; 7 nucleotides line up with TRBD1. Germline assignment: CDR1 SGHNT and CDR2 YYREEE (reference sequence). This CDR3 has 15 residues. The V segment lost 2 bases and the J segment 7 bases; nucleotides outside the gene matches: 11.